This T cell receptor beta chain was captured by sequencing in a study of cytomegalovirus exposure and HLA in healthy donors. This CDR3 region has 17 residues. Germline-derived CDR1 and CDR2 are MGHRA and YSYEKL. Trimming cost V 3 bases and J 3 bases, with 21 bases left between them. TCRdb's table, derived via immunoSEQ multiplex PCR, lists solely in-frame clones and lacks some. Among over 150,000 clones, less than 95% were seen once, and the ten largest hold around 2.7%. J is TRBJ2-7 and V is TRBV4-1, with a weak D call TRBD1 (6 bases). The receptor was derived from a woman between 18 and 29 years old in good health and CMV-seropositive. Sample: PBMCs. In DNA form, the CDR3 reads TGCGCCAGCAGCCACTTTTCCCGGGACAAAGGTCTCTACGAGCAGTACTTC. Amino acid sequence: CASSHFSRDKGLYEQYF.